This T cell receptor (beta chain) derives from a study of T-cell memory formation after mild COVID-19. Broader study findings: CD4+ contracting clones were found mainly in CM and EM, and CD8+ ones in EMRA. Whereas later expanders leaned CD4+, clones contracting day 15 to 85 showed a balanced CD4/CD8 makeup.

The TCR alpha and TCR beta cDNA libraries, bearing sample barcodes and UMIs, were generated by 5'RACE using constant-segment primers. TCRdb ran MiXCR on the 5' RACE reads and lists one entry per CDR3 protein. The table has around 300,000 distinct CDR3 sequences, approximately 13% seen once. In regard to this clonotype: Antigen unknown.

Germline V CDR1 and CDR2: LGHNT, FRNRAP. The CDR3 extends over 14 amino acids. After removal of 7 bases from V and 4 bases from J, the junction contained 5 bases not matched to a gene. This clonotype was obtained from a man younger than 35 who had mild COVID-19 (a few samples of this study predate the infection). Cell type and time point are not known. V gene TRBV12-5 combines with J gene TRBJ1-1, with 11 bases that match TRBD1. The specimen sequenced was PBMCs or a T cell subset sorted from them (not recorded which). The CDR3: CASALDRGPTEAFF. The CDR3 DNA reads TGTGCTAGTGCCTTGGACAGGGGGCCCACTGAAGCTTTCTTT.